This T cell receptor beta chain was sequenced in a study of cytomegalovirus exposure and HLA in healthy donors. This CDR3 is built from 14 residues. Germline loops: CDR1 MDHEN, CDR2 SYDVKM. V lost 6 bases to trimming and J lost 6 bases; unmatched junction nucleotides: 10. General observations from the study: Some highly shared sequence variants likely arose as a pipeline artifact. Researchers had no immune exposure information except CMV serostatus available.

PCR involved 60 Vbeta and 13 Jbeta primers. TCRdb keeps only in-frame clones here, not all; method: immunoSEQ multiplex PCR. The sample includes approximately 170,000 clones, 65% to 85% seen only once; the top ten take about 2.4%. With respect to this clone: The antigen remains undetermined.

Sample: PBMCs. The sequence derives from a male donor in good health and CMV-seronegative. The rearrangement links TRBV28 to TRBJ1-1; 7 bases agree with TRBD1. The CDR3 DNA reads TGTGCCAGCAGCAATGACAGGGTTCGCGCTGAAGCTTTCTTT. Encoded protein: CASSNDRVRAEAFF.